This T cell receptor beta chain came from a study of OX40 agonist ivuxolimab in advanced cancers. Study-level information: Six ivuxolimab dose levels, 0.01 to 10 mg/kg, were given intravenously every 2 weeks. In three patients, partial responses were observed, one with hepatocellular carcinoma and two with cutaneous melanoma. Whole-study findings and limits: Partial responders at 0.1-3.0 mg/kg showed near-lowest clonal expansion. Researchers did not establish what antigens the expanded peripheral T cells target.

Concerning this clone itself: The antigen is undetermined.

The table came from immunoSEQ multiplex PCR; TCRdb's copy has only in-frame clones and leaves some out. The top ten hold under 4% of the sample, which has some 90,000 clones, 80% to 95% seen once. The TCR was taken from an adult with an advanced solid tumor such as melanoma, head and neck, liver or kidney cancer. The specimen comprised CD4+ or CD8+ T cells sorted from blood, sampled in a trial of the OX40 agonist ivuxolimab.

The CDR3 DNA follows: TGTGCCAGTAGTAGCCAAGCAGGGGAAGCTTTCTTT. The encoded protein is CASSSQAGEAFF. The chain uses TRBV19 and TRBJ1-1; TRBD1 is a possible D gene (5 bases). The length of the CDR3 is 12 residues. V was pared by 4 bases and J by 8 bases, with 11 bases between. Germline V CDR1 and CDR2: LNHDA, SQIVND (reference sequence).